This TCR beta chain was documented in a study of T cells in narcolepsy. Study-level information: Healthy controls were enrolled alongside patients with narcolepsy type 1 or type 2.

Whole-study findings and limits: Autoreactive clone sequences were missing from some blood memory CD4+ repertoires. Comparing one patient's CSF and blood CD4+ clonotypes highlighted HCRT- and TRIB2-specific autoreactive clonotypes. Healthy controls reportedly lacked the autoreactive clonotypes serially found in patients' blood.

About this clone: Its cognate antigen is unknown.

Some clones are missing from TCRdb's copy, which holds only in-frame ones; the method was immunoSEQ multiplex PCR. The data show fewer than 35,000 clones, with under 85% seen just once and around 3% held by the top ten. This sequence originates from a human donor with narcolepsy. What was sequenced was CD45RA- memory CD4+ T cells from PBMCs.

In DNA form, the CDR3 reads TGTGCCACCTCTCCTAGGGCAGGGGGCTCCTACGAGCAGTACTTC. This gives the protein CATSPRAGGSYEQYF. The chain recombines TRBV19 with TRBJ2-7; 7 nucleotides line up with TRBD1. The germline CDR1 and CDR2 sequences are LNHDA and SQIVND (reference sequence). The CDR3 covers 15 residues. After removal of 10 bases from V and 0 bases from J, the junction contained 12 bases not matched to a gene.